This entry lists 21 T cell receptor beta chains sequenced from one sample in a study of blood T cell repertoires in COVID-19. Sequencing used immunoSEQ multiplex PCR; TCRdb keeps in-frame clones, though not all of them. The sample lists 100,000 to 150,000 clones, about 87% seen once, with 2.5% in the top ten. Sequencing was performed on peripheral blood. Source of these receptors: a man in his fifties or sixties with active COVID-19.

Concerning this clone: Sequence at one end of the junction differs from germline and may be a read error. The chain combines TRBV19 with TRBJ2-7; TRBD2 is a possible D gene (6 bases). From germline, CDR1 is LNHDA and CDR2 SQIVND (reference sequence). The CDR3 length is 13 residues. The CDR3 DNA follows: TGCCAGCCCGGGGGAGACACGGTGTACGAGCAGTACTTC. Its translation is CQPGGDTVYEQYF.

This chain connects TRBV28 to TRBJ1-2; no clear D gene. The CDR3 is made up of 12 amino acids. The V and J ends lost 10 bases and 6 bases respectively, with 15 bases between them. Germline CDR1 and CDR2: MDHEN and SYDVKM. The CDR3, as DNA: TGTGCCACGTATATAGAGGGCCATGGCTACACCTTC. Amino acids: CATYIEGHGYTF.

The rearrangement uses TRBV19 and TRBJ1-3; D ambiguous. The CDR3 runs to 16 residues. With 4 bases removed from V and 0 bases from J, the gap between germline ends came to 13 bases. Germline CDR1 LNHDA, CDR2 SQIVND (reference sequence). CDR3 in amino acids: CASSTRSPRSGNTIYF. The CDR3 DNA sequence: TGTGCCAGTAGTACCAGATCCCCCCGCTCTGGAAACACCATATATTTT.

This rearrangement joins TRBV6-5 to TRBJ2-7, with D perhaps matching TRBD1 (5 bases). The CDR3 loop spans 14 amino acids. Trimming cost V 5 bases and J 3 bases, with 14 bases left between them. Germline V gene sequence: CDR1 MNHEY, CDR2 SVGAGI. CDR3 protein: CASSKAGPGYEQYF. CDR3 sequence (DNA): TGTGCCAGCAGTAAGGCAGGGCCCGGCTACGAGCAGTACTTC.

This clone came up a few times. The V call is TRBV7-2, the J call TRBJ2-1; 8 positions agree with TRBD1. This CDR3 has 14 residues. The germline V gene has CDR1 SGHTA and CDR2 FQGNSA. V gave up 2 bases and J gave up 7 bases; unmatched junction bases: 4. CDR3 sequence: CASSLTGGRNEQFF. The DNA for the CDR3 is TGTGCCAGCAGCTTAACAGGGGGAAGGAATGAGCAGTTCTTC.

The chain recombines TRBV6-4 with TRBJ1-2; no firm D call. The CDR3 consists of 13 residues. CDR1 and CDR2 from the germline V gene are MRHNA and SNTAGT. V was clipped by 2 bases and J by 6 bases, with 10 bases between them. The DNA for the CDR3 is TGTGCCAGCAGTGACAGAGGCCGGGATGGCTACACCTTC. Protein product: CASSDRGRDGYTF.

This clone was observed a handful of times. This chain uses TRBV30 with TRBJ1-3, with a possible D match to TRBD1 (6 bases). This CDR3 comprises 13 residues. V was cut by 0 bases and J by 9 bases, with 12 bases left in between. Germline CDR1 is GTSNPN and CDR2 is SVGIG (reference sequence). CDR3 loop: CAWSVGGQSTIYF. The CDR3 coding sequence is TGTGCCTGGAGTGTCGGGGGGCAAAGCACCATATATTTT.

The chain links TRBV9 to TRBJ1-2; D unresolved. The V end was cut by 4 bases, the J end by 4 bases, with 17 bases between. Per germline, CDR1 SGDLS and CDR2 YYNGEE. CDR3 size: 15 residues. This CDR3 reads CASSPRVSGIYGYTF. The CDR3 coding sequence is TGTGCCAGCAGCCCCCGGGTTAGCGGGATCTATGGCTACACCTTC.

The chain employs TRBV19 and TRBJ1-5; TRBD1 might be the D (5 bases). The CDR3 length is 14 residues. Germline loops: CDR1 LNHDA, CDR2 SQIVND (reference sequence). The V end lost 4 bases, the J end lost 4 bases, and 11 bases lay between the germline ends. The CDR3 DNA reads TGTGCCAGTAGTACCGGGTCAGGGAATCAGCCCCAGCATTTT. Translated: CASSTGSGNQPQHF.

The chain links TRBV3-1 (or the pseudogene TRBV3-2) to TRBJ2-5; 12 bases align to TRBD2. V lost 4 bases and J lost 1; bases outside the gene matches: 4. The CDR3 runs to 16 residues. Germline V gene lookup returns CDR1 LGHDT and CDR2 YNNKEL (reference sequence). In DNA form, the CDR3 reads TGTGCCAGCAGCCCCCTAGCGGGGGGGGTCCAAGAGACCCAGTACTTC. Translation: CASSPLAGGVQETQYF.

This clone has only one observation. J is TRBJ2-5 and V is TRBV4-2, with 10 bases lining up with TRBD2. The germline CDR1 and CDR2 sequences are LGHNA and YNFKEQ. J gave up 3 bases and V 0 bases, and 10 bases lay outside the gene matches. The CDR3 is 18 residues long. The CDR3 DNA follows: TGTGCCAGCAGCCAAGAGTTAGCGGGGGGAATCCGGGAAGAGACCCAGTACTTC. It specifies CASSQELAGGIREETQYF.

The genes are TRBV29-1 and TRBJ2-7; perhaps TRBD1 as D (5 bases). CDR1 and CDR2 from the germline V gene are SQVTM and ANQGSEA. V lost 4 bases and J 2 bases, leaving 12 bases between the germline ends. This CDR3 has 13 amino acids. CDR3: CSVGQGQTYEQYF. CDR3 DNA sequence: TGCAGCGTTGGGCAGGGCCAAACCTACGAGCAGTACTTC.

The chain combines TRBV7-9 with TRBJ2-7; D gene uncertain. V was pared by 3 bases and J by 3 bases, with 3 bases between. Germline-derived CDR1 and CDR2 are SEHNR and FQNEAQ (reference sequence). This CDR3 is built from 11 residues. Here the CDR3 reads CASSFRYEQYF. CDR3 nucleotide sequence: TGTGCCAGCAGCTTTCGCTACGAGCAGTACTTC.

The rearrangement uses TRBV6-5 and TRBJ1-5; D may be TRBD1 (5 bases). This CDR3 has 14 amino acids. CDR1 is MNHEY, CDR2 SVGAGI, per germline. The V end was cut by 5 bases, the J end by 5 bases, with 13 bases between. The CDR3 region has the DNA TGTGCCAGCAGTAGGGGCGGGGAGGATCAGCCCCAGCATTTT. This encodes CASSRGGEDQPQHF.

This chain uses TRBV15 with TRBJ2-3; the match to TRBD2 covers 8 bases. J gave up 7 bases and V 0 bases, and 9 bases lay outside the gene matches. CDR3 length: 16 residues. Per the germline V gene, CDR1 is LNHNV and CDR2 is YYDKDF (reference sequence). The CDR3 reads CATSRDLRAGGHTQYF. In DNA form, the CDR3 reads TGTGCCACCAGCAGAGATTTGAGGGCGGGGGGCCATACGCAGTATTTT.

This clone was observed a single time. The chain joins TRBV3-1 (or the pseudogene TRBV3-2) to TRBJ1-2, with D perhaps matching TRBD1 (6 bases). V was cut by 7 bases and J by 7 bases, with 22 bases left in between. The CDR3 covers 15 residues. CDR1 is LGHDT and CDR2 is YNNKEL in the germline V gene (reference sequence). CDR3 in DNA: TGTGCCAGCACCTGGGACCGGGAACAGGGAAGTGGCTACACCTTC. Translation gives CASTWDREQGSGYTF.

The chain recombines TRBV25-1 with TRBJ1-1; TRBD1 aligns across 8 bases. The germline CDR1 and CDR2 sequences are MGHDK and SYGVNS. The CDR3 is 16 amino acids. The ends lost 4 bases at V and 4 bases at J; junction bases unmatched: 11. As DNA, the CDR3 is TGTGCCAGCAGTGCGAGCAGGGGGCGCGGGGGCACTGAAGCTTTCTTT. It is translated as CASSASRGRGGTEAFF. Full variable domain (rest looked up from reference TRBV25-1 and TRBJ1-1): EADIYQTPRYLVIGTGKKITLECSQTMGHDKMYWYQQDPGMELHLIHYSYGVNSTEKGDLSSESTVSRIRTEHFPLTLESARPSHTSQYLCASSASRGRGGTEAFFGQGTRLTVV.

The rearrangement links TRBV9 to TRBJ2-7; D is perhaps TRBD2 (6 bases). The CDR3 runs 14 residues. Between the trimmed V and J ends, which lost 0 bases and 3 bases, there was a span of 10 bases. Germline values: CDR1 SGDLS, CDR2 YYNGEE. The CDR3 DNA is TGTGCCAGCAGCGTAGACCTCGGGGGCTACGAGCAGTACTTC. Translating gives CASSVDLGGYEQYF.

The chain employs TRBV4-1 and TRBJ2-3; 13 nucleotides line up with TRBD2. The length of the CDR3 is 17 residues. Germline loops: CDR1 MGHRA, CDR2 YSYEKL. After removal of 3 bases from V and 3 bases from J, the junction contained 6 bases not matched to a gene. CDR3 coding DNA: TGCGCCAGCAGCCAGGAACTAGCGGGGGGGCCGACAGATACGCAGTATTTT. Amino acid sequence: CASSQELAGGPTDTQYF.

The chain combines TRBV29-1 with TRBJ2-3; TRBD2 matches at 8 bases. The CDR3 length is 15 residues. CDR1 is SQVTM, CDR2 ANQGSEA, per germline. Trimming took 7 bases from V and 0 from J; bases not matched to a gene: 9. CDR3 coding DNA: TGCAGCGCGATATGGACGGGGGGGAGCACAGATACGCAGTATTTT. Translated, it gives CSAIWTGGSTDTQYF.

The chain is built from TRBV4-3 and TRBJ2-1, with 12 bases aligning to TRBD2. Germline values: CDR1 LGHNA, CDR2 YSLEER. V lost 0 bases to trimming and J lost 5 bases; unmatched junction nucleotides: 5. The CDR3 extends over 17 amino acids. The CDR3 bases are TGCGCCAGCAGCCAAGATGGGTGGACTAGCGGGGACAATGAGCAGTTCTTC. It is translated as CASSQDGWTSGDNEQFF.